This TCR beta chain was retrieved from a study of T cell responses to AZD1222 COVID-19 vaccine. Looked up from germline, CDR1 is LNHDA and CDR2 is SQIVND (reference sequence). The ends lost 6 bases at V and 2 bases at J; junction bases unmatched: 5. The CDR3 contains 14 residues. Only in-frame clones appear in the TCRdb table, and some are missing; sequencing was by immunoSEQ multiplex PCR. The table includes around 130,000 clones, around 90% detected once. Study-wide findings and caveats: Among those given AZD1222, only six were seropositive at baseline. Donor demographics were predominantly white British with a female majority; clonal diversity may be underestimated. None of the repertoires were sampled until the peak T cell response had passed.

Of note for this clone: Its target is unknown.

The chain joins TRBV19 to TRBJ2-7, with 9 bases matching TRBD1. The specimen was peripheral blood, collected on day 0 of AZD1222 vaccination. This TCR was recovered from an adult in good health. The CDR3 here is CASSRDRVTYEQYF. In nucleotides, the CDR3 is TGTGCCAGTAGCAGGGACAGGGTAACCTACGAGCAGTACTTC.